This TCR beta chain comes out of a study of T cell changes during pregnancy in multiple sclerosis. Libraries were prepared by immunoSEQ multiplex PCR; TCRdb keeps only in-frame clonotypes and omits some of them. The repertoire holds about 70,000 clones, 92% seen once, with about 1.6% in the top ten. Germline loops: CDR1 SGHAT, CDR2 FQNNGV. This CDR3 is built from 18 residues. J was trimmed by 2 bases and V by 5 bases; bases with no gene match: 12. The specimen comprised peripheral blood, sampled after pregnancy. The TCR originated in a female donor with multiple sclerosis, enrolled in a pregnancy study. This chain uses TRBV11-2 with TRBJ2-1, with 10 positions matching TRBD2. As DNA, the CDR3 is TGTGCCAGCAGCCTTGTCCCCACTAGCGGGAACCCCTACAATGAGCAGTTCTTC. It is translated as CASSLVPTSGNPYNEQFF.